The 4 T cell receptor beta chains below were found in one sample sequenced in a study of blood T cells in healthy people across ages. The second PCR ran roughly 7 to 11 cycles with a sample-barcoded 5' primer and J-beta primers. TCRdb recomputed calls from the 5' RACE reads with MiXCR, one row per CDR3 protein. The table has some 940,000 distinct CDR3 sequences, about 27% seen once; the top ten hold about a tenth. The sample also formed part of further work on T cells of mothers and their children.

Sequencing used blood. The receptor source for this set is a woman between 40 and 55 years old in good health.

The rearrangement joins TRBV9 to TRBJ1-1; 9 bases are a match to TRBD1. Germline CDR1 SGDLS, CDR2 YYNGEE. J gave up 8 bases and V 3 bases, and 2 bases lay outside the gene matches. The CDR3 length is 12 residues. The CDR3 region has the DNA TGTGCCAGCAGCGGACAGGGGGAGGAAGCTTTCTTT. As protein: CASSGQGEEAFF.

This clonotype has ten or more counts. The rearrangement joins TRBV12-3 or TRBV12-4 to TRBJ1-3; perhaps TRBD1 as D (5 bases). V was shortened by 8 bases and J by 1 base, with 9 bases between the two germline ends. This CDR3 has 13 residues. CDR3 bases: TGTGCCAGCCGCAGGGTTTCTGGAAACACCATATATTTT. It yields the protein CASRRVSGNTIYF.

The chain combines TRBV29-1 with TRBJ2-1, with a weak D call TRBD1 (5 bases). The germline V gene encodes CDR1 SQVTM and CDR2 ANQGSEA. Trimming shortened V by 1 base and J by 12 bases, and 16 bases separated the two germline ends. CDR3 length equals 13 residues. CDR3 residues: CSVEGEAPRGQFF. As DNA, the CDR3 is TGCAGCGTTGAAGGGGAAGCTCCTAGGGGGCAGTTCTTC.

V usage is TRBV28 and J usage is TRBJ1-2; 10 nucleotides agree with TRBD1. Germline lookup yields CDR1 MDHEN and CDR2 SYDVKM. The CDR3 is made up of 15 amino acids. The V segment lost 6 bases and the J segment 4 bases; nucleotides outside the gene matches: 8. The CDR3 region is CASRGTGALGYGYTF. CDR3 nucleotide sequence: TGTGCCAGCAGGGGGACAGGGGCGCTGGGCTATGGCTACACCTTC.